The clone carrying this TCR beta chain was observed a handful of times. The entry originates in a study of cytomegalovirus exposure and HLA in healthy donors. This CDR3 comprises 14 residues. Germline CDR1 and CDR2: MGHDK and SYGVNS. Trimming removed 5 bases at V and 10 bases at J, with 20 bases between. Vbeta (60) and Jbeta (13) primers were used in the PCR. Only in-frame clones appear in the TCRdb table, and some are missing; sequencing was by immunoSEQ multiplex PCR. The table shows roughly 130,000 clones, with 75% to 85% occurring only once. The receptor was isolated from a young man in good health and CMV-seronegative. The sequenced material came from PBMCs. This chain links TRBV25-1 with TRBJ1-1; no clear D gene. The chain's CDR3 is CASSPAAGFSVAFF. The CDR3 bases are TGTGCCAGCAGTCCTGCGGCGGGGTTTTCGGTAGCTTTCTTT.